One and the same sample provided the 32 T cell receptor beta chains below, sequenced in a study of blood T cell repertoires in COVID-19. The table came from immunoSEQ multiplex PCR; TCRdb's copy has only in-frame clones and leaves some out. The profile shows some 200,000 clones, approximately 81% of them singletons. What was sequenced was PBMCs or T cells enriched from blood (not recorded which). These TCRs come from a woman aged 50 to 65 with acute COVID-19.

This clone was recorded a few times. The rearrangement links TRBV12-5 to TRBJ1-5, with D possibly TRBD1 on 5 matching bases. V was cut by 6 bases and J by 5 bases, with 14 bases left in between. Germline V gene lookup returns CDR1 LGHNT and CDR2 FRNRAP. The CDR3 has 14 amino acids. The CDR3 reads CASGLDMWDQPQHF. CDR3 DNA: TGTGCTAGTGGCCTGGACATGTGGGATCAGCCCCAGCATTTT. Together with reference TRBV12-5 and TRBJ1-5, the CDR3 gives the full variable domain: DARVTQTPRHKVTEMGQEVTMRCQPILGHNTVFWYRQTMMQGLELLAYFRNRAPLDDSGMPKDRFSAEMPDATLATLKIQPSEPRDSAVYFCASGLDMWDQPQHFGDGTRLSIL.

This clone was observed a single time. The chain employs TRBV29-1 and TRBJ1-1; possibly TRBD1 for D (5 bases). Looked up from germline, CDR1 is SQVTM and CDR2 is ANQGSEA. The length of the CDR3 is 10 residues. V was cut by 7 bases and J by 7 bases, with 10 bases left in between. The CDR3 nucleotides read TGCAGCGGAGTAACAGGTGAAGCTTTCTTT. It specifies CSGVTGEAFF.

This clone was found once. The J gene is TRBJ2-2, the V gene TRBV4-3; tentatively, D is TRBD1 (6 bases). V lost 0 bases, J lost 5 bases, and 19 bases lay in between. Germline V CDR1 and CDR2: LGHNA, YSLEER. This CDR3 has 18 amino acids. The chain's CDR3 is CASSQEFQLGGITGELFF. The CDR3 DNA sequence: TGCGCCAGCAGCCAAGAGTTCCAATTAGGGGGTATAACCGGGGAGCTGTTTTTT.

The chain has TRBV28 and TRBJ2-7; D gene ambiguous. The germline gives CDR1 MDHEN, CDR2 SYDVKM. With 5 bases removed from V and 5 bases from J, the gap between germline ends came to 10 bases. CDR3 size: 12 residues. The chain's CDR3 is CASSPGPHEQYF. CDR3 coding DNA: TGTGCCAGCAGTCCGGGTCCCCACGAGCAGTACTTC. The full variable domain, completed using reference TRBV28 and TRBJ2-7, is DVKVTQSSRYLVKRTGEKVFLECVQDMDHENMFWYRQDPGLGLRLIYFSYDVKMKEKGDIPEGYSVSREKKERFSLILESASTNQTSMYLCASSPGPHEQYFGPGTRLTVT.

The genes are TRBV4-3 and TRBJ1-1, with D hard to call. Trimming removed 0 bases at V and 3 bases at J, with 8 bases between. The CDR3 length is 14 residues. Germline V lookup: CDR1 LGHNA, CDR2 YSLEER. This CDR3 reads CASSQDLTDTEAFF. The CDR3 DNA sequence: TGCGCCAGCAGCCAAGATCTAACAGACACTGAAGCTTTCTTT.

The rearrangement links TRBV7-2 to TRBJ1-5, with 11 positions matching TRBD1. The CDR3 is made up of 14 amino acids. V lost 5 bases and J lost 5; bases outside the gene matches: 2. CDR1 is SGHTA and CDR2 is FQGNSA in the germline V gene. CDR3 in amino acids: CASSTGQGDQPQHF. CDR3 DNA sequence: TGTGCCAGCAGCACGGGACAGGGGGATCAGCCCCAGCATTTT.

The chain is built from TRBV12-3 or TRBV12-4 and TRBJ1-1; a possible D gene is TRBD1 (6 bases). Between the trimmed V and J ends, which lost 3 bases and 5 bases, there was a span of 10 bases. The CDR3 spans 13 residues. Here the CDR3 reads CASSFGGATEAFF. In DNA form, the CDR3 reads TGTGCCAGCAGTTTCGGGGGGGCAACTGAAGCTTTCTTT.

The chain carries TRBV28 and TRBJ2-7; perhaps TRBD2 as D (5 bases). CDR3 length equals 17 residues. Trimming removed 3 bases from V and 0 bases from J, with 18 bases in between. Per the germline V gene, CDR1 is MDHEN and CDR2 is SYDVKM. The CDR3 nucleotides are TGTGCCAGCAGTTTGCTAGGGCGAGGGCCCGACTCCTACGAGCAGTACTTC. It translates to CASSLLGRGPDSYEQYF.

The rearrangement links TRBV6-6 to TRBJ2-4, with 11 bases fitting TRBD2. CDR1 is MNHNY and CDR2 is SVGAGI in the germline V gene (reference sequence). The V and J ends lost 5 bases and 9 bases, in that order; junction bases with no gene match: 15. CDR3 length equals 17 residues. For the CDR3, the DNA is TGTGCCAGCAGTCTACGAAATATAGCGGGGGGGCACAGCATTCAGTACTTC. Protein sequence: CASSLRNIAGGHSIQYF.

The J gene is TRBJ1-3, the V gene TRBV28, with TRBD1 identical over 7 bases. J was trimmed by 11 bases and V by 3 bases; bases with no gene match: 16. The germline V gene has CDR1 MDHEN and CDR2 SYDVKM. CDR3 length: 16 amino acids. The CDR3 protein is CASSLPEGAPRMSIYF. CDR3 bases: TGTGCCAGCAGTTTGCCGGAGGGGGCCCCACGAATGTCCATATATTTT.

On this clone itself: At the DNA level, this CDR3 is encoded by other sequences in the same sample as well. This chain links TRBV12-3 or TRBV12-4 with TRBJ1-1; 7 nucleotides agree with TRBD1. The junction had 1 base not matched to a gene; V was cut back by 5 bases and J by 4 bases. This CDR3 region has 12 residues. The CDR3 reads CASSRQGTEAFF. CDR3 sequence (DNA): TGTGCCAGCAGTAGACAGGGCACTGAAGCTTTCTTT.

This chain connects TRBV28 to TRBJ1-4; 8 bases match TRBD1. The length of the CDR3 is 14 residues. Per the germline V gene, CDR1 is MDHEN and CDR2 is SYDVKM. The V segment lost 6 bases and the J segment 6 bases; nucleotides outside the gene matches: 6. CDR3 protein: CASSPGGVYEKLFF. The CDR3 bases are TGTGCCAGCAGCCCAGGGGGCGTATATGAAAAACTGTTTTTT.

The rearrangement links TRBV30 to TRBJ2-4; 12 bases map to TRBD2. J lost 12 bases, V lost 2 bases, and 14 bases had no gene match. Germline CDR1 is GTSNPN and CDR2 is SVGIG (reference sequence). The CDR3 loop spans 16 amino acids. CDR3 sequence (DNA): TGTGCCTGGAGTTTAGCAGGGGCTAGCGGGAGGGCCCCTCAGTACTTC. Translation: CAWSLAGASGRAPQYF. Supplemented by reference TRBV30 and TRBJ2-4, the full variable domain reads SQTIHQWPATLVQPVGSPLSLECTVEGTSNPNLYWYRQAAGRGLQLLFYSVGIGQISSEVPQNLSASRPQDRQFILSSKKLLLSDSGFYLCAWSLAGASGRAPQYFGAGTRLSVL.

The chain recombines TRBV7-6 with TRBJ1-3; D unclear. This CDR3 has 17 amino acids. V lost 2 bases to trimming and J lost 0 bases, with 14 bases between them. CDR1 is SGHVS and CDR2 is FNYEAQ in the germline V gene. The DNA for the CDR3 is TGTGCCAGCAGCTTAAGCCTCGGCGGCAACTCTGGAAACACCATATATTTT. As protein: CASSLSLGGNSGNTIYF. Full variable domain (missing parts from reference TRBV7-6 and TRBJ1-3): GAGVSQSPRYKVTKRGQDVALRCDPISGHVSLYWYRQALGQGPEFLTYFNYEAQQDKSGLPNDRFSAERPEGSISTLTIQRTEQRDSAMYRCASSLSLGGNSGNTIYFGEGSWLTVV.

The CDR3 DNA reads as TGTGCCAGCAGTGGGGGACATACAGGGAGGGGACTAGCGGAGCAGTTCTTC. This sequence encodes CASSGGHTGRGLAEQFF. J is TRBJ2-1 and V is TRBV25-1; 10 bases line up with TRBD2. V gave up 4 bases and J gave up 10 bases; unmatched junction bases: 16. CDR3 size: 17 residues. Germline lookup yields CDR1 MGHDK and CDR2 SYGVNS. Looking up the rest from reference TRBV25-1 and TRBJ2-1 gives the full variable domain: EADIYQTPRYLVIGTGKKITLECSQTMGHDKMYWYQQDPGMELHLIHYSYGVNSTEKGDLSSESTVSRIRTEHFPLTLESARPSHTSQYLCASSGGHTGRGLAEQFFGPGTRLTVL.

The chain is built from TRBV27 and TRBJ2-1, with 10 positions matching TRBD2. V was clipped by 5 bases and J by 9 bases; unmatched bases: 13. The CDR3 covers 16 residues. Per germline, CDR1 MNHEY and CDR2 SMNVEV (reference sequence). CDR3 sequence reads: CASSTPSSGSLREQFF. DNA of the CDR3: TGTGCCAGCAGTACCCCTTCTAGCGGGAGTTTACGTGAGCAGTTCTTC.

The chain is built from TRBV25-1 and TRBJ1-1; D gene ambiguous. Germline V lookup: CDR1 MGHDK, CDR2 SYGVNS. The CDR3 contains 11 residues. The ends were cut back, 7 bases at V and 4 bases at J, with 7 bases in the middle. This CDR3 reads CASTRSTEAFF. The CDR3 DNA reads as TGTGCCAGCACTAGGTCCACTGAAGCTTTCTTT. The entire variable domain, with the rest obtained from reference TRBV25-1 and TRBJ1-1, is as follows: EADIYQTPRYLVIGTGKKITLECSQTMGHDKMYWYQQDPGMELHLIHYSYGVNSTEKGDLSSESTVSRIRTEHFPLTLESARPSHTSQYLCASTRSTEAFFGQGTRLTVV.

A few counts support this clone. The chain joins TRBV25-1 to TRBJ1-4; 8 bases fit TRBD1. The CDR3 extends over 15 amino acids. J was trimmed by 7 bases and V by 1 base; bases with no gene match: 5. Germline V gene sequence: CDR1 MGHDK, CDR2 SYGVNS. The CDR3 region has the DNA TGTGCCAGCAGTGAATGGGACAGGCTTTCTGAAAAACTGTTTTTT. This sequence encodes CASSEWDRLSEKLFF.

This clone was counted once. This chain joins TRBV7-2 and TRBJ2-2; TRBD2 matches at 9 bases. The CDR3 extends over 15 amino acids. Per germline, CDR1 SGHTA and CDR2 FQGNSA. Germline trimming cut 6 bases from V and 3 bases from J; bases unmatched to any gene: 5. The CDR3 loop reads CASSSRGGYTGELFF. CDR3 coding DNA: TGTGCCAGCAGTTCGCGGGGGGGATACACCGGGGAGCTGTTTTTT.

V usage is TRBV27 and J usage is TRBJ1-1; maybe TRBD1 (5 bases). CDR3 length equals 16 residues. V lost 3 bases and J lost 1, with 15 bases in between. Looked up from germline, CDR1 is MNHEY and CDR2 is SMNVEV (reference sequence). CDR3 nucleotide sequence: TGTGCCAGCAGTTTTGCCGGCCTCGGGGGGAACACTGAAGCTTTCTTT. It specifies CASSFAGLGGNTEAFF.

In its sample, this clone was seen once. The CDR3 reads CASSSQWTGSQETQYF. In nucleotides, the CDR3 is TGTGCCAGCAGCAGTCAATGGACAGGGTCTCAGGAGACCCAGTACTTC. The J gene is TRBJ2-5, the V gene TRBV28; 8 positions match TRBD1. This CDR3 has 16 residues. Trimming cost V 6 bases and J 5 bases; bases outside gene matches: 14. Germline CDR1 reads MDHEN; CDR2 reads SYDVKM.

This rearrangement joins TRBV2 to TRBJ2-7; tentatively, D is TRBD1 (6 bases). The CDR3 extends over 10 amino acids. Germline V gene sequence: CDR1 SNHLY, CDR2 FYNNEI. Trimming took off 6 bases at V and 7 bases at J, with 7 bases between the two ends. The CDR3 loop reads CASSQGEQYF. In DNA form, the CDR3 reads TGTGCCAGCAGCCAGGGGGAGCAGTACTTC.

The chain combines TRBV6-5 with TRBJ2-5; D ambiguous. Germline V gives CDR1 MNHEY, CDR2 SVGAGI. The length of the CDR3 is 13 residues. Trimming removed 4 bases at V and 4 bases at J, with 10 bases between. As DNA, the CDR3 is TGTGCCAGCAGTTCCCCCAGTGGAGAGACCCAGTACTTC. Translated: CASSSPSGETQYF.

This chain joins TRBV10-3 and TRBJ2-5, with 9 bases aligning to TRBD1. This CDR3 spans 15 amino acids. Germline V CDR1 and CDR2: ENHRY, SYGVKD. V lost 7 bases to trimming and J lost 5 bases; unmatched junction nucleotides: 11. The CDR3 coding sequence is TGTGCCATCACAGCTACGGGACAGGGTGACGAGACCCAGTACTTC. It is translated as CAITATGQGDETQYF.

The chain links TRBV7-2 to TRBJ1-5; TRBD1 matches 9 bases. The germline CDR1 and CDR2 sequences are SGHTA and FQGNSA. The CDR3 runs to 15 residues. V lost 3 bases and J lost 5; bases outside the gene matches: 5. CDR3 nucleotide sequence: TGTGCCAGCAGCTTTTACAGGGGGCGCGATCAGCCCCAGCATTTT. This translates into CASSFYRGRDQPQHF.

The chain joins TRBV5-1 to TRBJ2-5; 13 bases map to TRBD2. V lost 1 base, J lost 4 bases, and 4 bases stayed unmatched. Germline CDR1 and CDR2: SGHRS and YFSETQ. CDR3 length: 16 amino acids. CDR3 in amino acids: CASSLSGLAGAETQYF. The DNA of the CDR3 is TGCGCCAGCAGCTTGTCAGGACTAGCGGGGGCAGAGACCCAGTACTTC.

As regards this clone: The sample has other DNA sequences that encode this CDR3 too. This chain connects TRBV28 to TRBJ2-7; 10 bases are a match to TRBD1. Germline V CDR1 and CDR2: MDHEN, SYDVKM. The CDR3 length is 13 residues. J lost 6 bases, V lost 4 bases, and 3 bases had no gene match. The CDR3 spells CASSSGQGGEQYF. CDR3 bases: TGTGCCAGCAGTTCCGGACAGGGGGGCGAGCAGTACTTC. The full variable domain, in which reference TRBV28 and TRBJ2-7 provide the parts outside the CDR3, is DVKVTQSSRYLVKRTGEKVFLECVQDMDHENMFWYRQDPGLGLRLIYFSYDVKMKEKGDIPEGYSVSREKKERFSLILESASTNQTSMYLCASSSGQGGEQYFGPGTRLTVT.

This clone occurred once. Other DNA sequences in the sample encode the same CDR3. The chain has TRBV4-1 and TRBJ1-2, with 7 bases that match TRBD1. The CDR3 totals 14 residues. CDR1 is MGHRA and CDR2 is YSYEKL in the germline V gene. V was clipped by 0 bases and J by 4 bases; unmatched bases: 2. In nucleotides, the CDR3 is TGCGCCAGCAGCCAAGATACAGGGGTCTATGGCTACACCTTC. Encoded protein: CASSQDTGVYGYTF.

V gene TRBV4-3 combines with J gene TRBJ1-6; TRBD1 matches at 8 bases. Trimming cost V 6 bases and J 10 bases; bases outside gene matches: 2. The CDR3 contains 12 residues. The germline CDR1 and CDR2 sequences are LGHNA and YSLEER. CDR3 sequence (DNA): TGCGCCAGCAGGCAGGGGGCCTCACCCCTCCACTTT. It is translated as CASRQGASPLHF.

The rearrangement links TRBV7-2 to TRBJ1-3; D ambiguous. There are 12 residues in the CDR3. The ends were cut back, 5 bases at V and 4 bases at J, with 6 bases in the middle. Germline lookup yields CDR1 SGHTA and CDR2 FQGNSA. CDR3 amino acids: CASSTLGNTIYF. DNA of the CDR3: TGTGCCAGCAGCACCCTAGGAAACACCATATATTTT.

A single count supports this clone. The V call is TRBV5-8, the J call TRBJ2-3; D perhaps matches TRBD2 (5 bases). From germline, CDR1 is SGHTS and CDR2 YDEGEE. There are 15 residues in the CDR3. V lost 2 bases to trimming and J lost 2 bases, with 12 bases between them. This CDR3 reads CASSFRGTATDTQYF. The CDR3 DNA reads TGTGCCAGCAGCTTTCGGGGAACAGCCACAGATACGCAGTATTTT.

The genes are TRBV18 and TRBJ2-2; the D is unclear. CDR1 and CDR2 (germline): KGHSH, LQKENI. This CDR3 contains 15 residues. V dropped 8 bases and J dropped 0 bases, with 13 bases sitting between them. The CDR3 nucleotides are TGTGCCAGCCGGCTGGCGGAGACGAACACCGGGGAGCTGTTTTTT. This sequence encodes CASRLAETNTGELFF.